A selection of T cell receptor beta chains follows, all from one sample in a study of blood T cell repertoires in COVID-19. Some clones are missing from TCRdb's copy, which holds only in-frame ones; the method was immunoSEQ multiplex PCR. The sample has about 220,000 clones, 70% to 90% seen once. The sample consisted of PBMCs or T cells enriched from blood (not recorded which). The receptors stem from a woman aged 50 to 60 with acute COVID-19. Each CDR3 is given with its conserved first and last residue. Fields, in order: V gene, D gene, J gene, clone size, CDR3 protein, CDR3 DNA. The D gene is left open where the match is weak. The size of a clone is reported for some rows only, either as once, few or many, or as a class for expanded clones.

TRBV7-2	-	TRBJ1-6	-	CASSLGPGGNSPLHF	TGTGCCAGCAGCTTAGGGCCGGGTGGCAATTCACCCCTCCACTTT
TRBV6-2/TRBV6-3	-	TRBJ1-2	-	CASSYWTDVYGYTF	TGTGCCAGCAGCTACTGGACAGACGTCTATGGCTACACCTTC
TRBV28	-	TRBJ2-7	-	CASSLDTRSYEQYF	TGTGCCAGCAGTTTGGACACCCGCTCCTACGAGCAGTACTTC
TRBV18	TRBD1	TRBJ2-3	-	CASSPQQGPRSTDTQYF	TGTGCCAGCTCACCACAACAGGGGCCCCGTAGCACAGATACGCAGTATTTT
TRBV5-1	-	TRBJ2-4	-	CASSFGRGDGKNIQYF	TGCGCCAGCAGCTTCGGCAGGGGAGATGGCAAAAACATTCAGTACTTC
TRBV27	TRBD2	TRBJ2-3	-	CASNLRTSGRADTQYF	TGTGCCAGCAACCTCAGGACTAGCGGGAGGGCAGATACGCAGTATTTT
TRBV19	-	TRBJ2-7	few	CASSIQAGQVNEQYF	TGTGCCAGTAGTATACAGGCAGGCCAGGTCAACGAGCAGTACTTC
TRBV29-1	TRBD1	TRBJ2-2	-	CSVQTAGTGTGELFF	TGCAGCGTCCAAACGGCCGGGACAGGGACCGGGGAGCTGTTTTTT
TRBV7-3	TRBD1	TRBJ1-1	-	CASSLRGQGNTEAFF	TGTGCCAGCAGCTTGCGGGGACAGGGGAACACTGAAGCTTTCTTT
TRBV27	-	TRBJ2-5	-	CASSPWAAMETQYF	TGTGCCAGCAGCCCCTGGGCAGCCATGGAGACCCAGTACTTC
TRBV6-4	TRBD2	TRBJ2-5	-	CASSDSLRLAGERETQYF	TGTGCCAGCAGTGACTCATTAAGACTAGCGGGAGAGAGAGAGACCCAGTACTTC
TRBV11-2	-	TRBJ2-1	-	CASSPNEQFF	TGTGCCAGCAGCCCGAATGAGCAGTTCTTC
TRBV28	-	TRBJ1-1	once	CASVGGYRAFF	TGTGCCAGTGTGGGGGGGTACAGAGCTTTCTTT
TRBV7-3	TRBD2	TRBJ2-7	-	CASSLGPLAGANEQYF	TGTGCCAGCAGCTTAGGTCCACTAGCGGGAGCAAACGAGCAGTACTTC
TRBV15	TRBD1	TRBJ1-2	-	CATSRTPGQGKYGYTF	TGTGCCACCAGCAGAACCCCGGGACAGGGCAAGTATGGCTACACCTTC
TRBV13	-	TRBJ2-1	-	CASAGPVADNEQFF	TGTGCCAGCGCTGGCCCTGTAGCGGACAATGAGCAGTTCTTC
TRBV21-1	-	TRBJ1-1	-	CASSSTGTGGSVAEAFF	TGTGCCAGCAGCTCGACCGGGACAGGGGGCTCGGTCGCTGAAGCTTTCTTT
TRBV12-3/TRBV12-4	-	TRBJ1-2	-	CASITGIDYGYTF	TGTGCCAGTATCACGGGGATCGACTATGGCTACACCTTC
TRBV5-7	-	TRBJ1-4	-	CASSLAVGGSEKLFF	TGTGCCAGCAGCTTGGCCGTAGGGGGATCTGAAAAACTGTTTTTT
TRBV5-4	TRBD2	TRBJ2-1	-	CASSSGTSGYNEQFF	TGTGCCAGCAGCTCCGGGACTAGCGGTTACAATGAGCAGTTCTTC
TRBV28	TRBD1	TRBJ1-2	-	CASSPGDRENYGYTF	TGTGCCAGCAGTCCCGGGGACAGGGAGAACTATGGCTACACCTTC
TRBV7-9	-	TRBJ2-3	-	CASSPPLSGPTDTQYF	TGTGCCAGCAGCCCCCCATTGAGCGGACCCACAGATACGCAGTATTTT
TRBV9	-	TRBJ2-7	once	CASSSEGGPFYEQYF	TGTGCCAGCAGCTCGGAGGGGGGGCCCTTCTACGAGCAGTACTTC
TRBV30	-	TRBJ1-2	-	CAWGPVLREGYTF	TGTGCCTGGGGACCCGTACTCAGGGAAGGCTACACCTTC
TRBV5-8	TRBD1	TRBJ1-2	-	CASSFDRGRGSYTF	TGTGCCAGCAGCTTCGACAGGGGGCGCGGGAGCTACACCTTC
TRBV7-2	TRBD2	TRBJ2-1	-	CASSIRTSGSITYNEQFF	TGTGCCAGCAGCATCCGGACTAGCGGCTCCATAACCTACAATGAGCAGTTCTTC
TRBV6-1	TRBD1	TRBJ1-1	-	CASSEATGGNTEAFF	TGTGCCAGCAGTGAGGCAACAGGGGGCAACACTGAAGCTTTCTTT
TRBV5-4	-	TRBJ2-5	-	CASSLAVGEYQETQYF	TGTGCCAGCAGCTTGGCCGTAGGAGAGTACCAAGAGACCCAGTACTTC
TRBV3-1/TRBV3-2	TRBD1	TRBJ2-1	-	CASSPGTGKITSYNEQFF	TGTGCCAGCAGCCCAGGGACAGGGAAAATTACCTCCTACAATGAGCAGTTCTTC
TRBV28	-	TRBJ1-1	-	CASTLPPLSGNTEAFF	TGTGCCAGCACCCTCCCTCCTCTGTCGGGGAACACTGAAGCTTTCTTT
TRBV5-1	TRBD1	TRBJ2-4	-	CASSFGQGDKNIQYF	TGCGCCAGCAGCTTCGGACAGGGGGACAAAAACATTCAGTACTTC
TRBV7-6	TRBD1	TRBJ2-1	-	CASSHSGTGDNEQFF	TGTGCCAGCAGCCATTCCGGGACAGGGGACAATGAGCAGTTCTTC
TRBV5-8	-	TRBJ2-7	-	CASSLGRGPYEQYF	TGTGCCAGCAGCTTGGGGCGGGGCCCCTACGAGCAGTACTTC
TRBV28	-	TRBJ2-7	-	CASTDSPPNYEQYF	TGTGCCAGCACGGACAGTCCTCCAAATTACGAGCAGTACTTC
TRBV6-5	-	TRBJ1-6	once	CASSYEPSTYRPLHF	TGTGCCAGCAGTTATGAACCCTCGACGTACAGACCCCTCCACTTT
TRBV5-6	-	TRBJ1-1	few	CASSLLSAGTEAFF	TGTGCCAGCAGCTTGTTGTCTGCCGGTACTGAAGCTTTCTTT